This T cell receptor (beta chain) comes out of a study of shared clonotypes between healthy human individuals. Germline loops: CDR1 SGHAT, CDR2 FQNNGV. Trimming cost V 6 bases and J 4 bases; bases outside gene matches: 16. There are 17 residues in the CDR3. Original handling: ImmunoSEQ output held junction-only sequences without quality scores, so filtering differed. Sequencing was performed with immunoSEQ multiplex PCR; in TCRdb, only in-frame clones are kept and a portion is missing. The V and J calls and clone size are taken from that table; D and trimming were inferred from the DNA. This table holds some 2.1 million clones, about 95% found once. In the naive CD8 group, cells lacked CD45RO and were positively selected for CCR7, so terminally differentiated effector memory CD45RA+ cells were left out. The donors were all Caucasian adults (living in Nashville, Tennessee).

The chain has TRBV11-2 and TRBJ2-3; TRBD2 matches at 7 bases. This TCR came from a man aged 18-30 years in good health. The source material was naive CD8+ T cells sorted from blood. The CDR3 DNA follows: TGTGCCAGCAGTTGGCGAGGTGGCGGGAGCCGGGCAGATACGCAGTATTTT. Encoded protein: CASSWRGGGSRADTQYF. Complete variable domain (other parts from reference TRBV11-2 and TRBJ2-3): EAGVAQSPRYKIIEKRQSVAFWCNPISGHATLYWYQQILGQGPKLLIQFQNNGVVDDSQLPKDRFSAERLKGVDSTLKIQPAKLEDSAVYLCASSWRGGGSRADTQYFGPGTRLTVL.